These 8 T cell receptor beta chains were all obtained from the same sample, sequenced in a study of T cell responses to AZD1222 COVID-19 vaccine. The repertoire was sequenced with immunoSEQ multiplex PCR; TCRdb's copy has only in-frame clones and lacks some. Here the sample spans over 85,000 clones, roughly 89% being singletons. This specimen was peripheral blood, taken 28 days after the second AZD1222 dose. The receptors stem from an adult who received the AZD1222 COVID-19 vaccine.

This chain uses TRBV11-2 with TRBJ2-2, with 7 nucleotides matching TRBD2. V was clipped by 6 bases and J by 2 bases; unmatched bases: 9. CDR1 is SGHAT, CDR2 FQNNGV, per germline. The length of the CDR3 is 16 residues. The CDR3 nucleotides read TGTGCCAGCAGTTATCCGGGACTACCCAACACCGGGGAGCTGTTTTTT. It yields the protein CASSYPGLPNTGELFF.

This sequence joins TRBV5-6 and TRBJ2-3; 10 positions agree with TRBD2. V lost 4 bases to trimming and J lost 1 base; unmatched junction nucleotides: 3. The CDR3 contains 15 residues. Germline CDR1 is SGHDT and CDR2 is YYEEEE. This CDR3 reads CASSPLAGGTDTQYF. Written as DNA, the CDR3 is TGTGCCAGCAGCCCGCTAGCGGGGGGCACAGATACGCAGTATTTT.

This sequence joins TRBV4-2 and TRBJ2-4, with a tentative D call TRBD1 (6 bases). The CDR3 covers 18 residues. The V end lost 1 base, the J end lost 0 bases, and 16 bases lay between the germline ends. CDR1 and CDR2 from the germline V gene are LGHNA and YNFKEQ. CDR3 protein: CASSQVPAGDRAKNIQYF. CDR3 nucleotide sequence: TGTGCCAGCAGCCAAGTCCCGGCAGGGGATAGAGCCAAAAACATTCAGTACTTC.

This sequence joins TRBV5-5 and TRBJ1-1; no firm D call. The V gene lost 1 base and the J gene lost 0 bases, with 10 bases spanning the gap. CDR1 is SGHKS and CDR2 is YYEKEE in the germline V gene (reference sequence). There are 15 residues in the CDR3. The CDR3 nucleotides are TGTGCCAGCAGCTTGCTGACGGCCATGAACACTGAAGCTTTCTTT. Translating it yields CASSLLTAMNTEAFF. The variable domain in full, with the rest retrieved from reference TRBV5-5 and TRBJ1-1, is DAGVTQSPTHLIKTRGQQVTLRCSPISGHKSVSWYQQVLGQGPQFIFQYYEKEERGRGNFPDRFSARQFPNYSSELNVNALLLGDSALYLCASSLLTAMNTEAFFGQGTRLTVV.

This chain links TRBV6-1 with TRBJ2-1; unclear D gene. The CDR3 consists of 15 residues. The germline V gene has CDR1 MNHNS and CDR2 SASEGT. The germline V and J ends were trimmed by 2 bases and 0 bases, with 8 bases remaining between them. This chain's CDR3 is CASSEQRNSYNEQFF. The CDR3 nucleotides read TGTGCCAGCAGTGAACAGCGAAACTCCTACAATGAGCAGTTCTTC.

This sequence joins TRBV12-3 or TRBV12-4 and TRBJ1-4; TRBD1 agrees at 8 bases. The CDR3 has 13 amino acids. The V segment lost 6 bases and the J segment 5 bases; nucleotides outside the gene matches: 2. The CDR3 nucleotides are TGTGCCAGCAGAAGACAGGGGAATGAAAAACTGTTTTTT. Translation gives CASRRQGNEKLFF.

The V call is TRBV20-1, the J call TRBJ2-7; TRBD2 agrees at 7 bases. V was clipped by 6 bases and J by 7 bases; unmatched bases: 6. The CDR3 runs to 11 residues. Per the germline V gene, CDR1 is DFQATT and CDR2 is SNEGSKA (reference sequence). The CDR3 bases are TGCAGTGCAAGACTAGCCGGGGAGCAGTACTTC. Translated, it gives CSARLAGEQYF.

The chain is built from TRBV7-8 and TRBJ1-3; 7 bases agree with TRBD1. V shed 2 bases, J shed 3 bases, and the junction held 7 bases outside the gene matches. Per the germline V gene, CDR1 is SGHVS and CDR2 is FQNEAQ. The CDR3 has 16 residues. CDR3 DNA sequence: TGTGCCAGCAGCTTACTACAGGGGATGGGTGGAAACACCATATATTTT. Its translation: CASSLLQGMGGNTIYF.